The clone carrying this TCR beta chain was recorded many times. Its antigen is still unknown. The data stem from a study of identical twins. Findings of the study overall: It was cross-sectional statistical analysis, not following the same donors, that the conclusions relied on. For out-of-frame alpha sequences shared by twins, low generation probability was in excess.

Healthy Caucasians were all of the donors. The CDR3 has 13 amino acids. In germline, CDR1 is DFQATT, CDR2 SNEGSKA (reference sequence). V lost 5 bases to trimming and J lost 3 bases; unmatched junction nucleotides: 7. One entry per CDR3 protein results from TCRdb running MiXCR on the 5' RACE reads. This sample has around 650,000 distinct CDR3 sequences, with roughly 7.2% found just once. These records were also assigned to another study, of yellow fever vaccine responses in identical twins.

The chain couples TRBV20-1 to TRBJ2-7, with 7 nucleotides matching TRBD1. This sequence was found in a woman younger than 35 in good health. Sequencing input: PBMCs. DNA for the CDR3: TGCAGTGCTTCAGGGACAGCCCACTACGAGCAGTACTTC. It translates to CSASGTAHYEQYF.